Listed below are T cell receptor beta chains from one sample, sequenced in a study of neurological immune-mediated disorders. Using its own MiXCR run on the 5' RACE reads, TCRdb lists one record per CDR3 protein. The sample lists about 55,000 distinct CDR3 sequences, approximately 4.1% occurring once. The material sequenced was PBMCs. These receptors all stem from a man aged 50-59 years with multiple sclerosis. Each CDR3 is given with its conserved first and last residue. A D gene is named only where the DNA matches it firmly. The listing skips clone size in some rows; elsewhere it reads once, few, many or a size class.

j_call | clone_size | v_call | d_call | cdr3_nt | cdr3_aa
TRBJ2-1 | many | TRBV20-1 | TRBD2 | TGCAGTGCTAGAGAGCGGGGGAGTTCCTACAATGAGCAGTTCTTC | CSARERGSSYNEQFF
TRBJ2-5 | NA | TRBV29-1 | NA | TGCAGCGTTTCTGAATCAGGGGTCCAAGAGACCCAGTACTTC | CSVSESGVQETQYF
TRBJ2-7 | many | TRBV6-2/TRBV6-3 | NA | TGTGCCACCGGGCTAGCGAACGAGCAGTACTTC | CATGLANEQYF
TRBJ2-1 | NA | TRBV28 | TRBD2 | TGTGCCAGCAGTTTAGGCGGGACTAGCGGGGCCGGTGAGCAGTTCTTC | CASSLGGTSGAGEQFF
TRBJ2-6 | many | TRBV19 | NA | TGTGCCAGTAGTACCTTGGGCAGTAGCTCTGGGGCCAACGTCCTGACTTTC | CASSTLGSSSGANVLTF
TRBJ2-7 | few | TRBV7-9 | TRBD1 | TGTGCCAGCAGCTTAGCGCGGGACAGGGGATTCGAGCAGTACTTC | CASSLARDRGFEQYF
TRBJ2-1 | many | TRBV12-3/TRBV12-4 | TRBD2 | TGTGCCAGCAGCTACACGGGAGGAAAGACGTTCTTC | CASSYTGGKTFF
TRBJ2-7 | NA | TRBV20-1 | NA | TGCAGTGCTAGAGATCGGCCCCCCGAGCAGTACTTC | CSARDRPPEQYF
TRBJ2-7 | many | TRBV12-3/TRBV12-4 | NA | TGTGCCAGCAGTCCCGGGGTGACCCGCACCTACGAGCAGTACTTC | CASSPGVTRTYEQYF
TRBJ2-7 | many | TRBV18 | NA | TGTGCCAGCTCACCGGATTTACGGGGCGGCTACGAGCAGTACTTC | CASSPDLRGGYEQYF
TRBJ2-2 | many | TRBV20-1 | TRBD2 | TGCAGTGCGAGGACTAGCGGGGGGGCTGAGGTGGAGCTGTTTTTT | CSARTSGGAEVELFF
TRBJ1-1 | NA | TRBV2 | NA | TGTGCCAGCTTGGTTCTCACAGGGCACACTGAAGCTTTCTTT | CASLVLTGHTEAFF
TRBJ2-7 | few | TRBV7-9 | NA | TGTGCCAGCAGCTTAGAACGAGGGGAACCTTACAGACCCTACGAGCAGTACTTC | CASSLERGEPYRPYEQYF
TRBJ1-5 | many | TRBV5-1 | NA | TGCGCCAGCAGCTTGGGTGTTGTAGGGGATCAGCCCCAGAATTTT | CASSLGVVGDQPQNF
TRBJ1-1 | NA | TRBV20-1 | NA | TGCAGTGCTAGACTCCGGACAGTTGAAGCTTTCTTT | CSARLRTVEAFF
TRBJ1-4 | many | TRBV5-1 | NA | TGCGCCAGCAGCCGACAGACCCCGCGAAGCGAAAAACTGTTTTTT | CASSRQTPRSEKLFF
TRBJ1-6 | many | TRBV2 | NA | TGTGCCAGTTGTGAGAATTCACCCCTCCACTTT | CASCENSPLHF
TRBJ1-2 | NA | TRBV28 | NA | TGTGCCACAGGATCCGGCGCTAACTATGGCTACACCTTC | CATGSGANYGYTF
TRBJ2-1 | many | TRBV20-1 | NA | TGCAGTGCTAGCGGAGTTCCGGGGATCGACAATGAGCAGTTCTTC | CSASGVPGIDNEQFF
TRBJ2-7 | many | TRBV28 | NA | TGTGCCAGCAGTTTTGGGCTGGGCTCCTACGAGCAGTACTTC | CASSFGLGSYEQYF
TRBJ1-3 | many | TRBV10-2 | NA | TGCGCCAGCAGTGATTTGGGGAGTGGAAACACCATATATTTT | CASSDLGSGNTIYF
TRBJ2-7 | many | TRBV5-1 | TRBD2 | TGCGCCAGCAGCCTAGGGACTAGCGGGAGAGCCTCCTACGAGCAGTACTTC | CASSLGTSGRASYEQYF
TRBJ1-5 | many | TRBV20-1 | NA | TGCAGTGCTAGGCCTAGCAATCAGCCCCAGCATTTT | CSARPSNQPQHF